The TCR beta chain under discussion was sequenced for a study of long-term antiretroviral therapy in people with HIV. General observations from the study: Diversity went up after ART and still fell short of transplant donor controls. Whichever time point was examined, clones expanded before ART dominated the repertoire. Neither ART adherence, viral resistance nor therapy changes were documented.

For this clone: What it binds is unknown.

The CDR3 has 13 amino acids. Germline CDR1 reads SGHTS; CDR2 reads YDEGEE. The V and J ends lost 1 base and 3 bases respectively, with 7 bases between them. With survey level as its setting, the immunoSEQ assay was v3.0. Produced via immunoSEQ multiplex PCR; TCRdb's table is partial and in-frame only. This sample carries roughly 16,000 clones, almost 80% of them seen once, and the ten largest clones take 10% to 13%. This chain uses TRBV5-8 with TRBJ1-2; D is possibly TRBD1 (5 bases). The source is a woman in her 40s with HIV. The sample in question was unsorted PBMCs, obtained 2.3 years after starting antiretroviral therapy. CDR3 loop: CASSLWGDYGYTF. The DNA for the CDR3 is TGTGCCAGCAGCTTGTGGGGGGACTATGGCTACACCTTC.